This record covers a single TCR beta chain. Its target is unknown. A read error may explain this, as a much larger clone is one base away. A second 7 to 11 cycle PCR used barcoded and J-beta primers. TCRdb analysed the 5' RACE reads with MiXCR anew, one entry per CDR3 protein. Of approximately 1,000,000 distinct CDR3 sequences listed, 35% to 50% are singletons. Per the germline V gene, CDR1 is DFQATT and CDR2 is SNEGSKA (reference sequence). The CDR3 spans 13 residues. This record belongs to a study of blood T cells in healthy people across ages. Study-level points and caveats: TCR beta diversity correlated strongly with naive T cell percentage.

The chain combines TRBV20-1 with TRBJ1-6, with 8 bases aligning to TRBD1. Material for sequencing was blood. This sequence originates from a woman aged 60-70 years in good health. CDR3 coding DNA: TGCAGTGCTCAGGGGGCCGATAATTTACCCCTCCACTTT. Protein sequence: CSAQGADNLPLHF.